The rows below give T cell receptor beta chains drawn from one sample of a study of T cells in Graves' hyperthyroidism and ophthalmopathy. One entry per CDR3 protein results from TCRdb running MiXCR on the multiplex PCR reads. The table lists about 500,000 distinct CDR3 sequences, roughly a sixth of them singletons, with 25% to 35% in the top ten. Material for sequencing was blood. The receptors shown here come from a woman aged 30 to 39 with Graves' ophthalmopathy. Each CDR3 is given with its conserved first and last residue. Each record gives: clone size, V gene, CDR3 protein. Clone size is shown for a subset of rows, as once, few, many or a class of expanded clone.

abundance: -
v_gene: TRBV10-3
CDR3aa: CAISDILRQGALSNLNTEAFF

abundance: many
v_gene: TRBV7-2
CDR3aa: CASSPQTQYF

abundance: many
v_gene: TRBV11-3
CDR3aa: CASSLQSDEQFF

abundance: many
v_gene: TRBV7-9
CDR3aa: CASKSFRLGILDTQYF

abundance: -
v_gene: TRBV4-3
CDR3aa: CASSQVRLLGAETGETQYF

abundance: once
v_gene: TRBV6-2/TRBV6-3
CDR3aa: CASLRAGAPHGELFF

abundance: many
v_gene: TRBV20-1
CDR3aa: CSARDTLAGESGELFF

abundance: few
v_gene: TRBV6-1
CDR3aa: CASSGGAGLAGTDTQYF

abundance: few
v_gene: TRBV29-1
CDR3aa: CSVDQGATGELFF

abundance: -
v_gene: TRBV7-9
CDR3aa: CASSPKLAGVLSSYNEQFF

abundance: many
v_gene: TRBV11-2
CDR3aa: CASSLNTIYF

abundance: -
v_gene: TRBV4-3
CDR3aa: CASSQGLAGGGGELFF

abundance: -
v_gene: TRBV9
CDR3aa: CASSVEGQGVSEQYF

abundance: many
v_gene: TRBV19
CDR3aa: CASTKTGAGEAFF

abundance: many
v_gene: TRBV5-1
CDR3aa: CASSWGTAYEQYF

abundance: once
v_gene: TRBV19
CDR3aa: CASSPGQGALSGANVLTF

abundance: -
v_gene: TRBV6-2/TRBV6-3
CDR3aa: CASSYLSGGGNEQFF

abundance: many
v_gene: TRBV12-3/TRBV12-4
CDR3aa: CASSFGRGPGNEQFF

abundance: -
v_gene: TRBV19
CDR3aa: CASSRQEGLLSNQPQHF

abundance: -
v_gene: TRBV12-3/TRBV12-4
CDR3aa: CASSFEGGAYEQYF

abundance: few
v_gene: TRBV7-9
CDR3aa: CASSLVVGSGGELFF

abundance: many
v_gene: TRBV7-9
CDR3aa: CASRVSGTETQYF

abundance: many
v_gene: TRBV28
CDR3aa: CASSATAGTSGSWVYEQYF

abundance: few
v_gene: TRBV29-1
CDR3aa: CSVPQGTTNEKLFF

abundance: many
v_gene: TRBV7-9
CDR3aa: CASSSRQGPPYEQYF

abundance: many
v_gene: TRBV18
CDR3aa: CASSPRTSSYKQYF

abundance: many
v_gene: TRBV10-3
CDR3aa: CAISESGTPNYEQYF

abundance: many
v_gene: TRBV2
CDR3aa: CASRWGLAGGNEQFF

abundance: -
v_gene: TRBV27
CDR3aa: CASSSTGTTVDEQYF

abundance: -
v_gene: TRBV6-2/TRBV6-3
CDR3aa: CASISWGTGGDQPQHF

abundance: many
v_gene: TRBV29-1
CDR3aa: CSVGSTSLGETQYF

abundance: few
v_gene: TRBV10-1
CDR3aa: CASKRSNTGELFF

abundance: many
v_gene: TRBV11-2
CDR3aa: CASSFPGPSYEQYF

abundance: many
v_gene: TRBV29-1
CDR3aa: CSVEDLAGVNTEAFF

abundance: many
v_gene: TRBV2
CDR3aa: CASSDDQAAGELFF

abundance: -
v_gene: TRBV6-1
CDR3aa: CASLGTEVGSYNEQFF

abundance: few
v_gene: TRBV28
CDR3aa: CASTTLGQPQHF

abundance: -
v_gene: TRBV19
CDR3aa: CVSTGNTEAFF

abundance: few
v_gene: TRBV7-2
CDR3aa: CASSLSLSRFGNSPLHF

abundance: few
v_gene: TRBV5-1
CDR3aa: CASSARTSGRWVQETQYF

abundance: many
v_gene: TRBV6-1
CDR3aa: CASSPDRGRFSEKLFF

abundance: many
v_gene: TRBV12-3/TRBV12-4
CDR3aa: CASSSGPEQETQYF

abundance: many
v_gene: TRBV7-3
CDR3aa: CASSSQTSLSHTQYF

abundance: few
v_gene: TRBV29-1
CDR3aa: CSVEGEFGQPQHF

abundance: many
v_gene: TRBV3-1
CDR3aa: CASSQDRSSGTQYF

abundance: many
v_gene: TRBV28
CDR3aa: CASAWGSRAIQPQHF

abundance: many
v_gene: TRBV12-3/TRBV12-4
CDR3aa: CASSWPGGGAGANTGELFF

abundance: few
v_gene: TRBV6-1
CDR3aa: CASRSGTSGSLQWEQFF

abundance: -
v_gene: TRBV20-1
CDR3aa: CSAREDRYEKLFF

abundance: many
v_gene: TRBV10-3
CDR3aa: CAISDTGQGGGEQYF

abundance: few
v_gene: TRBV12-5
CDR3aa: CASGFGNQPQHF

abundance: many
v_gene: TRBV20-1
CDR3aa: CSARDGTGIQPQHF

abundance: many
v_gene: TRBV12-3/TRBV12-4
CDR3aa: CASSLGDRDQETQYF

abundance: many
v_gene: TRBV12-3/TRBV12-4
CDR3aa: CASRDGRGKADTQYF

abundance: few
v_gene: TRBV11-2
CDR3aa: CASSSDRDRNEKLFF

abundance: -
v_gene: TRBV7-9
CDR3aa: CASSPGRAGDAEQYF

abundance: -
v_gene: TRBV19
CDR3aa: CASSIDRLAPNNEQFF